This T cell receptor beta chain was identified during a study of T cell changes during pregnancy in multiple sclerosis. Only in-frame clones appear in the TCRdb table, and some are missing; sequencing was by immunoSEQ multiplex PCR. The sample lists approximately 97,000 clones, 75% to 95% occurring once. CDR3 length: 15 amino acids. Trimming stripped 2 bases from V and 2 bases from J, with 13 bases between. Germline V CDR1 and CDR2: SNHLY, FYNNEI. This sequence joins TRBV2 and TRBJ2-7, with D possibly matching TRBD2 (6 bases). This receptor was obtained from a female donor in good health, enrolled as a control in a pregnancy study. The sample was peripheral blood, taken in the second trimester of pregnancy. The CDR3 coding sequence is TGTGCCAGCAGTGAAAGCCAGGGAGGAACCTACGAGCAGTACTTC. Translated, it gives CASSESQGGTYEQYF.